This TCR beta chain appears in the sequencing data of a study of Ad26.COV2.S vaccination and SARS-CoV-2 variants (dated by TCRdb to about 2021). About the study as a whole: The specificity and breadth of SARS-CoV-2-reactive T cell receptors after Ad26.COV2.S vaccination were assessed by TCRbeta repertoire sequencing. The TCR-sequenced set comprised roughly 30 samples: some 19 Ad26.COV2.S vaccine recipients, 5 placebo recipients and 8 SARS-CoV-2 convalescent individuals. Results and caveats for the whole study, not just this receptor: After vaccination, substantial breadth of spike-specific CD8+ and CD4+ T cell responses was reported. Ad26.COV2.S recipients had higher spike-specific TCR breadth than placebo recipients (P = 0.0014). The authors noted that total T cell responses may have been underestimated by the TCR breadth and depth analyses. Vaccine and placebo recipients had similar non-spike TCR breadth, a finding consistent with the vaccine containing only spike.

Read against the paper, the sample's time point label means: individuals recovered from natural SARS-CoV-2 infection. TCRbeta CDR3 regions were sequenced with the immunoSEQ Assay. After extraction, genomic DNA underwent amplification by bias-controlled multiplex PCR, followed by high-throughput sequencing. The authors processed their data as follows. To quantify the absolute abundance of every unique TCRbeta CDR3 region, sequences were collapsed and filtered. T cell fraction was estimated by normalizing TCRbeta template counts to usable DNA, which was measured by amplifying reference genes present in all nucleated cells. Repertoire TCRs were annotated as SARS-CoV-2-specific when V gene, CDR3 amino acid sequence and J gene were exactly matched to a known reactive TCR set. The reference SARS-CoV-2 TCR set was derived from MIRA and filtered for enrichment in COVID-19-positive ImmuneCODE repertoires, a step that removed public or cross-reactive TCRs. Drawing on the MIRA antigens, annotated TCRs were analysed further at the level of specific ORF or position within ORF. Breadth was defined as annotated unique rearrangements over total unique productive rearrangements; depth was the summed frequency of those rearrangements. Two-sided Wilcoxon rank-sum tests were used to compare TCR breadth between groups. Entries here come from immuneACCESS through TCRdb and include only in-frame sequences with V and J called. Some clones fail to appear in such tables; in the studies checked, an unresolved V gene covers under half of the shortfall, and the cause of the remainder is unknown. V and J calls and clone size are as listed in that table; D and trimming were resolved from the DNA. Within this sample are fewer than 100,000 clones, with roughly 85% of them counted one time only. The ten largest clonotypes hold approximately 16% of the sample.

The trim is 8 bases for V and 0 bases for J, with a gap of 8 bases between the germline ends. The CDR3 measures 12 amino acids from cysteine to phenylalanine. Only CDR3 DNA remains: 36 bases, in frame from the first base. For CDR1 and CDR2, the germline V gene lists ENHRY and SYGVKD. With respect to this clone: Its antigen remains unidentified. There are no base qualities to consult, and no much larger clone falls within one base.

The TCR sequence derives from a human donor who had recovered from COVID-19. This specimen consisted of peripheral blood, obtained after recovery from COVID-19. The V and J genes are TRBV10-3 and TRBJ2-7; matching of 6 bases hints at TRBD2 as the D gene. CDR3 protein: CAIARDSYEQYF. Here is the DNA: TGTGCCATCGCGCGGGACTCCTACGAGCAGTACTTC.